One sample yielded the 20 T cell receptor beta chains listed below, sequenced in a study of blood T cell repertoires in COVID-19. Profiled with immunoSEQ multiplex PCR; TCRdb holds only in-frame clones, not every one. Among 250,000 to 300,000 clones listed, 81% were seen once. Sequencing was done on a sample of peripheral blood. The source of these receptors is a woman aged 60-75 years with active or convalescent COVID-19.

The count of this clone is one. This chain joins TRBV7-2 and TRBJ2-2, with 8 bases fitting TRBD1. V lost 5 bases to trimming and J lost 7 bases; unmatched junction nucleotides: 9. Germline CDR1 is SGHTA and CDR2 is FQGNSA. This CDR3 has 15 amino acids. The CDR3 region has the DNA TGTGCCAGCAGCGCGGAGGACAGGGTTGGCGGGGAGCTGTTTTTT. This codes for CASSAEDRVGGELFF.

This chain links TRBV3-1 (or the pseudogene TRBV3-2) with TRBJ1-1; perhaps TRBD1 as D (5 bases). Trimming took off 3 bases at V and 11 bases at J, with 13 bases between the two ends. Germline assignment: CDR1 LGHDT and CDR2 YNNKEL (reference sequence). The CDR3 spans 12 residues. The DNA of the CDR3 is TGTGCCAGCAGCCAGGCCGAACGGGGGGCTTTCTTT. This translates into CASSQAERGAFF.

The V gene is TRBV4-2, the J gene TRBJ1-5, with TRBD1 as a possible D gene (5 bases). The CDR3 has 15 amino acids. V lost 0 bases to trimming and J lost 5 bases, with 11 bases between them. CDR1 and CDR2 from the germline V gene are LGHNA and YNFKEQ. The CDR3 sequence: CASSQDPDTYQPQHF. The CDR3 region has the DNA TGTGCCAGCAGCCAAGATCCGGACACCTATCAGCCCCAGCATTTT.

The chain employs TRBV10-1 and TRBJ1-4; no clear D gene. In germline, CDR1 is WNHNN, CDR2 SYGVQD (reference sequence). The CDR3 runs 12 residues. The V end lost 7 bases, the J end lost 8 bases, and 11 bases lay between the germline ends. The CDR3: CASIGPGEKLFF. CDR3 bases: TGCGCCAGCATCGGACCGGGGGAAAAACTGTTTTTT.

The chain employs TRBV14 and TRBJ1-6, with unresolved D. Trimming took 4 bases from V and 7 from J, leaving 11 bases between them. The CDR3 totals 14 residues. Germline CDR1 and CDR2: SGHDN and FVKESK. The CDR3 is CASSPDTSNSPLHF. CDR3 coding DNA: TGTGCCAGCAGCCCAGACACTAGCAATTCACCCCTCCACTTT.

The chain carries TRBV5-1 and TRBJ1-5; no reliable D call. This CDR3 is built from 15 residues. From germline, CDR1 is SGHRS and CDR2 YFSETQ. V gave up 0 bases and J gave up 2 bases, with 9 bases separating them. Written as DNA, the CDR3 is TGCGCCAGCAGCTTGGATCCGACACGCAATCAGCCCCAGCATTTT. Translating gives CASSLDPTRNQPQHF.

A few counts support this clone. The chain links TRBV5-1 to TRBJ2-7, with 8 bases matching TRBD1. J lost 2 bases, V lost 7 bases, and 5 bases had no gene match. Germline values: CDR1 SGHRS, CDR2 YFSETQ. This CDR3 has 13 amino acids. CDR3 DNA: TGCGCCAGCTGGGGACAGGCCCCCTACGAGCAGTACTTC. Protein product: CASWGQAPYEQYF.

The chain uses TRBV2 and TRBJ2-7; D is perhaps TRBD2 (5 bases). Trimming removed 4 bases from V and 2 bases from J, with 12 bases in between. CDR3 length equals 14 residues. Germline assignment: CDR1 SNHLY and CDR2 FYNNEI. The DNA of the CDR3 is TGTGCCAGCAGTGCCGCGTGGGAGCCCTACGAGCAGTACTTC. Translating gives CASSAAWEPYEQYF.

The CDR3 bases are TGTGCCAGCAGCTTGCCAGGGGGGAGCACTGAAGCTTTCTTT. Protein: CASSLPGGSTEAFF. The chain carries TRBV5-6 and TRBJ1-1; TRBD1 aligns across 7 bases. After removal of 1 base from V and 4 bases from J, the junction contained 4 bases not matched to a gene. Germline V gene data show CDR1 as SGHDT and CDR2 as YYEEEE. The CDR3 loop spans 14 amino acids. The full variable domain, in which reference TRBV5-6 and TRBJ1-1 provide the parts outside the CDR3, is DAGVTQSPTHLIKTRGQQVTLRCSPKSGHDTVSWYQQALGQGPQFIFQYYEEEERQRGNFPDRFSGHQFPNYSSELNVNALLLGDSALYLCASSLPGGSTEAFFGQGTRLTVV.

The genes are TRBV27 and TRBJ1-1, with D maybe TRBD1 (5 bases). Germline CDR1 MNHEY, CDR2 SMNVEV (reference sequence). With 2 bases removed from V and 3 bases from J, the gap between germline ends came to 10 bases. This CDR3 is 14 amino acids long. The CDR3 sequence: CASSLQGTHTEAFF. The CDR3 coding sequence is TGTGCCAGCAGTTTACAGGGAACGCACACTGAAGCTTTCTTT.

The rearrangement uses TRBV29-1 and TRBJ2-2, with 12 positions matching TRBD1. Germline loops: CDR1 SQVTM, CDR2 ANQGSEA. The CDR3 is made up of 21 amino acids. Trimming cost V 1 base and J 2 bases; bases outside gene matches: 17. CDR3 protein: CSVEGVAPRRGTGGNTGELFF. CDR3 nucleotides: TGCAGCGTTGAAGGGGTGGCCCCGAGGCGCGGGACAGGGGGCAACACCGGGGAGCTGTTTTTT.

The J gene is TRBJ2-3, the V gene TRBV27; 8 bases align to TRBD1. Germline loops: CDR1 MNHEY, CDR2 SMNVEV (reference sequence). The CDR3 covers 15 residues. V lost 5 bases to trimming and J lost 4 bases; unmatched junction nucleotides: 8. The CDR3 nucleotides read TGTGCCAGCAGTCTCGGACAGGGTTTAGCAGATACGCAGTATTTT. As protein: CASSLGQGLADTQYF.

This clone has a handful of counts. V is TRBV23-1 and J is TRBJ1-6, with 8 bases aligning to TRBD1. TRBV23-1 is recorded as an ORF, its role being uncertain. Germline trimming cut 6 bases from V and 6 bases from J; bases unmatched to any gene: 4. The CDR3 consists of 14 residues. CDR3 nucleotides: TGCGCCAGCAGGCTCGGGACAGGTAATTCACCCCTCCACTTT. Amino acids: CASRLGTGNSPLHF.

The J gene is TRBJ1-4, the V gene TRBV2, with a tentative D call TRBD1 (5 bases). This CDR3 spans 14 amino acids. Between the trimmed V and J ends, which lost 10 bases and 3 bases, there was a span of 15 bases. CDR1 is SNHLY, CDR2 FYNNEI, per germline. CDR3 nucleotide sequence: TGTGCCACGCGAATTGGGGCGGCTAATGAAAAACTGTTTTTT. Amino acids: CATRIGAANEKLFF.

The chain recombines TRBV5-1 with TRBJ1-2, with D unclear. V lost 0 bases to trimming and J lost 6 bases, with 18 bases between them. The CDR3 is 16 amino acids. CDR1 is SGHRS and CDR2 is YFSETQ in the germline V gene. CDR3 DNA: TGCGCCAGCAGCTTGGAAGTTGCCCCCTCACCTAATGGCTACACCTTC. Encoded protein: CASSLEVAPSPNGYTF.

Only one count was recorded for this clone. The chain combines TRBV10-3 with TRBJ1-1; 7 bases map to TRBD1. The CDR3 is 13 amino acids. The trim removed 2 bases at V and 5 bases at J, leaving 2 bases unmatched. Germline loops: CDR1 ENHRY, CDR2 SYGVKD. In nucleotides, the CDR3 is TGTGCCATCAGTGAGGACAGGGATACTGAAGCTTTCTTT. It is translated as CAISEDRDTEAFF.

This clone has a single count. This chain connects TRBV7-3 to TRBJ1-1; 8 nucleotides line up with TRBD1. This CDR3 has 13 amino acids. Trimming cost V 5 bases and J 7 bases; bases outside gene matches: 6. Germline values: CDR1 SGHTA, CDR2 FQGTGA. Written as DNA, the CDR3 is TGTGCCAGCAGCCCGGGGACAGGAGGTGAAGCTTTCTTT. Its translation is CASSPGTGGEAFF.

J is TRBJ1-2 and V is TRBV9; 9 bases agree with TRBD1. Germline CDR1 SGDLS, CDR2 YYNGEE. The V gene end was trimmed by 0 bases and the J gene end by 3 bases; junction bases not matched to a gene: 0. The length of the CDR3 is 14 residues. The CDR3 here is CASSVGTGDYGYTF. The CDR3 nucleotides read TGTGCCAGCAGCGTAGGGACAGGGGACTATGGCTACACCTTC. The whole variable domain, remainder taken from reference TRBV9 and TRBJ1-2, is DSGVTQTPKHLITATGQRVTLRCSPRSGDLSVYWYQQSLDQGLQFLIQYYNGEERAKGNILERFSAQQFPDLHSELNLSSLELGDSALYFCASSVGTGDYGYTFGSGTRLTVV.

CDR3 nucleotides: TGTGCCACGGGGGAAAGGACAGGGAACACTGAAGCTTTCTTT. Protein: CATGERTGNTEAFF. This chain joins TRBV10-3 and TRBJ1-1; 7 nucleotides agree with TRBD1. The CDR3 totals 14 residues. Germline loops: CDR1 ENHRY, CDR2 SYGVKD. The ends lost 10 bases at V and 1 base at J; junction bases unmatched: 9.

This clone was seen only a few times. V is TRBV19 and J is TRBJ1-1; D gene ambiguous. Trimming shortened V by 3 bases and J by 8 bases, and 10 bases separated the two germline ends. Germline lookup yields CDR1 LNHDA and CDR2 SQIVND (reference sequence). The CDR3 extends over 12 amino acids. The CDR3 DNA reads as TGTGCCAGTAGTATTGGAACAGAAGAAGCTTTCTTT. Its translation: CASSIGTEEAFF.